This T cell receptor beta chain was identified in a study of blood T cell repertoires in COVID-19. About the study: From T cells, B-cell-depleted T cells, or PBMCs came the material, which was cDNA or gDNA.

TCRdb's copy holds only in-frame clones and misses some; the assay was immunoSEQ multiplex PCR. The table records 120,000 or so clones, around 82% of them present only once. V trimming: 5 bases; J trimming: 5 bases; junction bases outside the gene matches: 8. Germline lookup yields CDR1 MDHEN and CDR2 SYDVKM. The CDR3 is 16 amino acids. This chain uses TRBV28 with TRBJ2-5; TRBD2 aligns across 13 bases. Sample: peripheral blood. This TCR was recovered from a man between 25 and 39 years old with COVID-19, enrolled during active disease. In nucleotides, the CDR3 is TGTGCCAGCAGTCTTGAAAGGACTAGCGGGAGCGAGACCCAGTACTTC. Protein sequence: CASSLERTSGSETQYF.